Below are 20 T cell receptor beta chains sequenced from a single sample in a study of beta chain features in type 1 diabetes. Isolated RNA was reverse transcribed in full, so expressed TCRB transcripts were sequenced. TCRdb keeps only in-frame clones here, not all; method: immunoSEQ multiplex PCR. The sample has around 160,000 clones; around 50% are singletons. Sequenced sample: Tregs from blood. Source of these receptors: a man younger than 35 in good health.

CDR3 in amino acids: CAWGRTRETQYF. In DNA, the CDR3 is TGTGCCTGGGGGCGCACCCGGGAGACCCAGTACTTC. V usage is TRBV30 and J usage is TRBJ2-5, with D hard to call. Germline CDR1 reads GTSNPN; CDR2 reads SVGIG (reference sequence). Deletions cut 5 bases from V and 5 bases from J, with 12 bases between. This CDR3 region has 12 residues.

V is TRBV6-6 and J is TRBJ2-7, with D possibly TRBD2 on 6 matching bases. Germline-derived CDR1 and CDR2 are MNHNY and SVGAGI (reference sequence). The CDR3 has 15 amino acids. V was cut by 6 bases and J by 0 bases, with 15 bases left in between. The CDR3 sequence is CASSRPGLRSYEQYF. CDR3 DNA sequence: TGTGCCAGCAGCCGACCGGGACTGCGCTCCTACGAGCAGTACTTC.

J is TRBJ2-1 and V is TRBV6-1; D not certain. Trimming stripped 11 bases from V and 7 bases from J, with 18 bases between. The CDR3 has 13 residues. Germline assignment: CDR1 MNHNS and CDR2 SASEGT. The CDR3 DNA is TGTGCCGCCCAGGCTACGGCAGGTAATGAGCAGTTCTTC. Residues: CAAQATAGNEQFF.

This clone was seen a handful of times. The V and J genes are TRBV30 and TRBJ1-2, with 11 bases that match TRBD1. V lost 1 base to trimming and J lost 8 bases; unmatched junction nucleotides: 9. Germline CDR1 is GTSNPN and CDR2 is SVGIG (reference sequence). The CDR3 covers 15 residues. CDR3 sequence (DNA): TGTGCCTGGAGTGGCATCGGACAGGGGGCATGGGGCTACACCTTC. This encodes CAWSGIGQGAWGYTF.

This clone was detected a few times. The V call is TRBV7-2, the J call TRBJ2-7; 10 nucleotides agree with TRBD2. This CDR3 has 14 amino acids. The trim removed 5 bases at V and 6 bases at J, leaving 7 bases unmatched. Germline V gives CDR1 SGHTA, CDR2 FQGNSA. CDR3 sequence reads: CASSIQRGGGEQYF. The CDR3 bases are TGTGCCAGCAGCATCCAGCGGGGGGGAGGCGAGCAGTACTTC.

The chain couples TRBV6-1 to TRBJ2-2, with 7 bases matching TRBD2. This CDR3 region has 16 residues. From germline, CDR1 is MNHNS and CDR2 SASEGT. The V segment lost 4 bases and the J segment 1 base; nucleotides outside the gene matches: 6. CDR3 bases: TGTGCCAGCAGTGTCTTCGGGGGGAAGAACACCGGGGAGCTGTTTTTT. Amino acid sequence: CASSVFGGKNTGELFF.

This clone was detected a few times. The rearrangement uses TRBV13 and TRBJ1-2; D uncertain. Germline values: CDR1 PRHDT, CDR2 FYEKMQ (reference sequence). The CDR3 has 14 residues. V lost 5 bases, J lost 7 bases, and 17 bases lay in between. The CDR3 loop reads CASSPRWEGRGYTF. CDR3 bases: TGTGCCAGCAGCCCAAGGTGGGAGGGCCGTGGCTACACCTTC. The variable domain in full, with the rest retrieved from reference TRBV13 and TRBJ1-2, is AAGVIQSPRHLIKEKRETATLKCYPIPRHDTVYWYQQGPGQDPQFLISFYEKMQSDKGSIPDRFSAQQFSDYHSELNMSSLELGDSALYFCASSPRWEGRGYTFGSGTRLTVV.

This rearrangement joins TRBV11-2 to TRBJ1-2, with D perhaps matching TRBD1 (5 bases). The CDR3 is made up of 13 amino acids. Per germline, CDR1 SGHAT and CDR2 FQNNGV. V lost 1 base to trimming and J lost 7 bases, with 10 bases between them. The CDR3 spells CASSLGGPSGYTF. In nucleotides, the CDR3 is TGTGCCAGCAGCTTAGGGGGCCCCAGTGGCTACACCTTC.

With regard to this clone: One end of the junction varies from germline; a read error may be responsible. The chain links TRBV9 to TRBJ2-1; the match to TRBD1 covers 7 bases. CDR3 size: 11 residues. Looked up from germline, CDR1 is SGDLS and CDR2 is YYNGEE. DNA for the CDR3: TGTGCCAGCAATAACAGGGGAGAGCTGTTCTTC. It translates to CASNNRGELFF.

The chain has TRBV5-4 and TRBJ2-1; D possibly corresponds to TRBD1 (7 bases). The germline V gene has CDR1 SGHNT and CDR2 YYREEE (reference sequence). This CDR3 has 15 residues. The V end was cut by 4 bases, the J end by 6 bases, with 17 bases between. CDR3 protein: CASSAGQRRGNEQFF. In nucleotides, the CDR3 is TGTGCCAGCAGCGCGGGACAGAGGAGGGGCAATGAGCAGTTCTTC.

This clone was recorded a few times. J is TRBJ2-1 and V is TRBV7-2; 8 bases line up with TRBD1. The CDR3 sequence is 16 residues long. Germline V gene lookup returns CDR1 SGHTA and CDR2 FQGNSA. With 5 bases clipped from V and 7 bases from J, the junction kept 13 bases outside the gene matches. The CDR3 loop is CASSQTKGTGGNEQFF. In nucleotides, the CDR3 is TGTGCCAGCAGCCAAACTAAGGGGACAGGCGGGAATGAGCAGTTCTTC.

This clone has only one observation. The chain uses TRBV28 and TRBJ2-5, with D unresolved. Germline V gene lookup returns CDR1 MDHEN and CDR2 SYDVKM. Trimming removed 4 bases from V and 5 bases from J, with 11 bases in between. CDR3 length: 13 amino acids. The CDR3 DNA is TGTGCCAGCAGTTCCCTAACTTTGGAGACCCAGTACTTC. Translated, it gives CASSSLTLETQYF. The full variable domain, completed using reference TRBV28 and TRBJ2-5, is DVKVTQSSRYLVKRTGEKVFLECVQDMDHENMFWYRQDPGLGLRLIYFSYDVKMKEKGDIPEGYSVSREKKERFSLILESASTNQTSMYLCASSSLTLETQYFGPGTRLLVL.

The chain has TRBV18 and TRBJ1-3; D not certain. The V gene lost 3 bases and the J gene lost 4 bases, with 13 bases spanning the gap. CDR3 length equals 15 residues. Germline V gene sequence: CDR1 KGHSH, CDR2 LQKENI. In nucleotides, the CDR3 is TGTGCCAGCTCACCTCAGAATTTCGAAGGAAACACCATATATTTT. Protein sequence: CASSPQNFEGNTIYF.

The CDR3 here is CASSPSSGIYNEQFF. CDR3 DNA sequence: TGCGCCAGCAGCCCTTCTAGCGGAATTTACAATGAGCAGTTCTTC. The J gene is TRBJ2-1, the V gene TRBV4-3; 7 bases are shared with TRBD2. CDR3 length: 15 amino acids. Germline lookup yields CDR1 LGHNA and CDR2 YSLEER. The V segment lost 4 bases and the J segment 4 bases; nucleotides outside the gene matches: 7.

This chain uses TRBV29-1 with TRBJ2-3; TRBD2 aligns across 10 bases. Germline lookup yields CDR1 SQVTM and CDR2 ANQGSEA. With V trimmed by 0 bases and J by 6 bases, 6 bases remained unmatched. The CDR3 totals 15 residues. CDR3 DNA: TGCAGCGTTGAAGATCTAGCGGGAGTAGGGGATACGCAGTATTTT. Amino acids: CSVEDLAGVGDTQYF.

This clone was seen more than once but under ten times. The chain recombines TRBV11-2 with TRBJ2-7; 9 bases agree with TRBD1. Germline CDR1 reads SGHAT; CDR2 reads FQNNGV. This CDR3 contains 15 residues. Trimming removed 4 bases from V and 2 bases from J; junction bases left unmatched: 6. The CDR3 loop is CASSSKTGGAYEQYF. CDR3 DNA sequence: TGTGCCAGCAGCTCCAAGACAGGGGGGGCCTACGAGCAGTACTTC.

This clone was recorded a few times. The chain combines TRBV6-1 with TRBJ2-1; 7 bases map to TRBD1. The CDR3 runs 15 residues. Looked up from germline, CDR1 is MNHNS and CDR2 is SASEGT. After removal of 7 bases from V and 8 bases from J, the junction contained 14 bases not matched to a gene. CDR3: CASIRQGGTSYEQFF. The CDR3 DNA is TGTGCCAGCATTAGACAGGGTGGCACGTCTTATGAGCAGTTCTTC.

CDR3 nucleotides: TGTGCCAGCTCACCAGCCGGACAGGGTCCAGATACGCAGTATTTT. Its translation is CASSPAGQGPDTQYF. J is TRBJ2-3 and V is TRBV18; the match to TRBD1 covers 8 bases. J was trimmed by 4 bases and V by 2 bases; bases with no gene match: 5. Germline V gene data show CDR1 as KGHSH and CDR2 as LQKENI. The CDR3 is 15 amino acids.

This sequence joins TRBV29-1 and TRBJ2-1; D is possibly TRBD2 (5 bases). With 4 bases removed from V and 9 bases from J, the gap between germline ends came to 22 bases. The CDR3 has 15 residues. Per the germline V gene, CDR1 is SQVTM and CDR2 is ANQGSEA. The chain's CDR3 is CSVGPSLSVRREQFF. CDR3 DNA: TGCAGCGTTGGACCTAGCCTCTCGGTGAGGCGTGAGCAGTTCTTC.

The J gene is TRBJ2-4, the V gene TRBV28; D call uncertain. CDR1 and CDR2 from the germline V gene are MDHEN and SYDVKM. This CDR3 region has 14 residues. Trimming left V 7 bases short and J 10 bases short, with 20 bases between. The CDR3 protein is CASNPRHSPLIQYF. DNA for the CDR3: TGTGCCAGCAACCCCAGGCACAGTCCCCTTATTCAGTACTTC.